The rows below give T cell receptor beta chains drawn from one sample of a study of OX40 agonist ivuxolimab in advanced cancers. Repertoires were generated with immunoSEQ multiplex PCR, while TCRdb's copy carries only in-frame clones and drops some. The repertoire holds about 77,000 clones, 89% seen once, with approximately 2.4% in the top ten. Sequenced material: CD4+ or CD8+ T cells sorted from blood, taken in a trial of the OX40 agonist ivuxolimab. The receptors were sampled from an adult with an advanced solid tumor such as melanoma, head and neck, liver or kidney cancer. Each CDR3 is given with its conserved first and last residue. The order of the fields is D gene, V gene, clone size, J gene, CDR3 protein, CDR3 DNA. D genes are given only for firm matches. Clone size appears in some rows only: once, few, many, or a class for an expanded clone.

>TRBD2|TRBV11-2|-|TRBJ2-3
CASSQFRTSGRRADTQYF
TGTGCCAGCAGTCAATTCCGTACTAGCGGCCGGAGGGCAGATACGCAGTATTTT
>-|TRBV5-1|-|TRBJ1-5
CASSLGVGPGIQPQHF
TGCGCCAGCAGCTTGGGCGTTGGGCCCGGGATTCAGCCCCAGCATTTT
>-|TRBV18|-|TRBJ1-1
CASSQEGMNTEAFF
TGTGCCAGCTCACAGGAGGGGATGAACACTGAAGCTTTCTTT
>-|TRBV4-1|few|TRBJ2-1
CASSQVGGLAVNTYNEQFF
TGCGCCAGCAGCCAAGTTGGGGGTTTGGCGGTTAATACCTACAATGAGCAGTTCTTC
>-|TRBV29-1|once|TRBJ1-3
CSVGEGPPSGNTIYF
TGCAGCGTTGGTGAAGGACCTCCGTCCGGAAACACCATATATTTT
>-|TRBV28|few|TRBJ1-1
CASSRQVATEAFF
TGTGCCAGCAGTAGACAGGTCGCGACTGAAGCTTTCTTT
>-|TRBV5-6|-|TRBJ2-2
CASSLGLLGTGELFF
TGTGCCAGCAGCTTGGGACTATTGGGCACCGGGGAGCTGTTTTTT
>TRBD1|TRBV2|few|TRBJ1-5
CASKGTGGQPQHF
TGTGCCAGCAAGGGGACAGGGGGCCAGCCCCAGCATTTT
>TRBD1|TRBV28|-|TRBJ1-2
CASSVPGQGAFGYTF
TGTGCCAGCAGTGTCCCGGGACAGGGGGCGTTTGGCTACACCTTC
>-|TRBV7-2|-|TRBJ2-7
CASSPRRGSHEQYF
TGTGCCAGCAGCCCCAGGAGGGGCTCCCACGAGCAGTACTTC
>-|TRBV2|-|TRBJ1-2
CASRRGANYGYTF
TGTGCCAGCCGACGAGGAGCTAACTATGGCTACACCTTC
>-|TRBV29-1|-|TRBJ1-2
CSVEERRLANYGYTF
TGCAGCGTTGAAGAGAGGAGGCTGGCTAACTATGGCTACACCTTC
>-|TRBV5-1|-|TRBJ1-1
CASSLKDSPPDTEAFF
TGCGCCAGCAGCTTGAAGGACAGCCCGCCGGACACTGAAGCTTTCTTT
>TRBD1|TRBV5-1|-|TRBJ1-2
CASSLFPTGLNYGYTF
TGCGCCAGCAGCTTATTCCCGACAGGGCTTAACTATGGCTACACCTTC
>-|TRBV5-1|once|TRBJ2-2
CASSLQGDGELFF
TGCGCCAGCAGCTTGCAGGGAGACGGGGAGCTGTTTTTT
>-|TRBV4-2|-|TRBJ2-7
CASSGTTGRGARYEQYF
TGTGCCAGCTCAGGAACAACGGGGAGGGGGGCTAGGTACGAGCAGTACTTC
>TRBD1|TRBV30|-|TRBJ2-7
CAFSDRAIPPYEQYF
TGTGCCTTTTCGGACAGGGCGATCCCTCCCTACGAGCAGTACTTC
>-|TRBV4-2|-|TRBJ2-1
CASLRDEVHNEQFF
TGTGCCAGTCTCCGGGACGAAGTACACAATGAGCAGTTCTTC
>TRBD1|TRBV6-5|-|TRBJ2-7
CASSPTGTGRYEQYF
TGTGCCAGCAGTCCAACCGGGACAGGGCGCTACGAGCAGTACTTC
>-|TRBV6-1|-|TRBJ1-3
CASSEAWAGNTIYF
TGTGCCAGCAGTGAAGCTTGGGCTGGAAACACCATATATTTT
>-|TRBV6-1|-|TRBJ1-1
CASSVGGSRTEAFF
TGTGCCAGCAGTGTAGGGGGGTCAAGGACTGAAGCTTTCTTT
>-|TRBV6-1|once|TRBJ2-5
CASRKGQETQYF
TGTGCCAGCAGGAAAGGTCAAGAGACCCAGTACTTC
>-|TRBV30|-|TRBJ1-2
CAWSARGYYGYTF
TGTGCCTGGAGTGCGAGGGGGTACTATGGCTACACCTTC
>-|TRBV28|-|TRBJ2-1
CASSRTGVWNEQFF
TGTGCCAGCAGCCGCACGGGGGTTTGGAATGAGCAGTTCTTC
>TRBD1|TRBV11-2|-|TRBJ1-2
CASSSRTGLPNPHDYTF
TGTGCCAGCAGCTCCCGGACAGGGCTCCCTAACCCCCATGACTACACCTTC
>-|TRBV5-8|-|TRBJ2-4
CASSLPGGNIQYF
TGTGCCAGCAGTCTACCTGGGGGAAACATTCAGTACTTC
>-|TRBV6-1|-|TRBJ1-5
CASSEAIFGALSNQPQHF
TGTGCCAGCAGTGAAGCAATCTTCGGGGCCCTTAGCAATCAGCCCCAGCATTTT
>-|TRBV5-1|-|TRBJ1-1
CASSPQPGPSNTEAFF
TGCGCCAGCAGCCCACAACCGGGACCCTCGAACACTGAAGCTTTCTTT
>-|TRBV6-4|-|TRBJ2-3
CASSDGTSTDTQYF
TGTGCCAGCAGTGACGGCACTAGCACAGATACGCAGTATTTT
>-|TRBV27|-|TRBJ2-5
CASSPSWLNQETQYF
TGTGCCAGCAGTCCATCCTGGCTCAACCAAGAGACCCAGTACTTC
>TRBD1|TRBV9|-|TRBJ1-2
CASSPEAGQGRSYYGYTF
TGTGCCAGCAGCCCAGAGGCGGGACAGGGGCGTTCCTACTATGGCTACACCTTC
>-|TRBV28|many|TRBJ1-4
CASRGLAATNEKLFF
TGTGCCAGTAGGGGCTTGGCTGCAACTAATGAAAAACTGTTTTTT
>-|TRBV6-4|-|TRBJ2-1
CASSRQGLISYNEQFF
TGTGCCAGCAGCCGCCAGGGACTGATCTCCTACAATGAGCAGTTCTTC
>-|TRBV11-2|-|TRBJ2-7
CASSPAGRLYEQYF
TGTGCCAGCAGCCCCGCGGGACGTCTCTACGAGCAGTACTTC
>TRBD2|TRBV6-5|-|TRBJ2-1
CASSAYSAGDNEQFF
TGTGCCAGCAGTGCCTACTCAGCGGGGGACAATGAGCAGTTCTTC
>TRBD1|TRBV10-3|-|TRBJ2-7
CAIKGQGYQQYF
TGTGCCATCAAGGGACAGGGTTATCAGCAGTACTTC
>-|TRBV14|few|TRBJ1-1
CASSRRRNTEAFF
TGTGCCAGCAGCCGCCGGAGGAACACTGAAGCTTTCTTT
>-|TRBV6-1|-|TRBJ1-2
CASRYRASQYGYTF
TGTGCCAGTCGTTACAGGGCCAGCCAATATGGCTACACCTTC
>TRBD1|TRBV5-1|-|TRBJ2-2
CASSLSGTANTGELFF
TGCGCCAGCAGCTTGTCTGGGACAGCGAACACCGGGGAGCTGTTTTTT
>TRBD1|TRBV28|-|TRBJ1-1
CASSFPGTGKAFF
TGTGCCAGCAGTTTCCCCGGGACAGGGAAGGCTTTCTTT
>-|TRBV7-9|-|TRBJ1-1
CASSQLTAMNTEAFF
TGTGCCAGCAGCCAATTGACAGCCATGAACACTGAAGCTTTCTTT
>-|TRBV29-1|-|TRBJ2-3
CSVVVGLNTDTQYF
TGCAGCGTTGTGGTTGGACTTAACACAGATACGCAGTATTTT
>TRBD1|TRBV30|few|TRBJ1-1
CASDRGMNTEAFF
TGTGCCTCCGACAGGGGTATGAACACTGAAGCTTTCTTT
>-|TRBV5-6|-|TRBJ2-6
CASSFRQGTFSGANVLTF
TGTGCCAGCAGCTTTCGCCAGGGAACTTTCTCTGGGGCCAACGTCCTGACTTTC
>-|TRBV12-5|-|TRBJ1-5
CASGLGPLNQPQHF
TGTGCTAGTGGCCTCGGACCTCTTAATCAGCCCCAGCATTTT
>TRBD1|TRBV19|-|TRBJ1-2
CASSKYLTGGDYGYTF
TGTGCCAGTAGCAAGTACCTCACAGGGGGCGACTATGGCTACACCTTC
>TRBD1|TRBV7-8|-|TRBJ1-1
CASSFEYRGTEAFF
TGTGCCAGCAGCTTCGAGTACAGGGGAACTGAAGCTTTCTTT
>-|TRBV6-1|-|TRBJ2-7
CATGRGGGAPEQYF
TGTGCCACCGGCCGAGGTGGGGGCGCACCCGAGCAGTACTTC
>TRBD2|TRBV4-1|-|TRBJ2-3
CASSRTSGGAEDTQYF
TGCGCCAGCAGCCGCACTAGCGGGGGGGCCGAAGATACGCAGTATTTT
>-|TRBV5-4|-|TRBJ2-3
CASSLPGQGTDTQYF
TGTGCCAGCAGCCTGCCGGGGCAGGGTACAGATACGCAGTATTTT
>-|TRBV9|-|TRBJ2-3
CASSVAGESDTQYF
TGTGCCAGCAGCGTAGCGGGAGAATCAGATACGCAGTATTTT